This note documents a single T cell receptor (beta chain) sequence. No antigen is known for it. Sampling involved one blood draw (about 2.7 ml) for every donor. Using the 5' RACE reads, TCRdb records one entry per CDR3 protein without DNA. In all, the sample yields about 110,000 distinct CDR3 sequences. The data were taken from a study of monozygotic twins with inflammatory bowel disease. Whole-study findings and limits: IBD-affected twins scored below their healthy co-twins in TCRbeta diversity (inverse Simpson). T cell subtypes were not distinguishable in this analysis.

This TCR was sampled from a human donor with ulcerative colitis or Crohn's disease, or a healthy co-twin of an affected twin (not recorded which). Material: blood.

CDR3 protein: CASSWSGGAGDTQYF. V is TRBV5-5 and J is TRBJ2-3; lacking DNA, the TRBD2 call made by TCRdb goes unchecked. Germline V CDR1 and CDR2: SGHKS, YYEKEE (reference sequence). CDR3 length equals 15 residues.